Presented here are 8 T cell receptor beta chains from one specimen sequenced in a study of OX40 agonist ivuxolimab in advanced cancers. Clones were read by immunoSEQ multiplex PCR, and TCRdb kept only the in-frame ones, dropping some. The sample includes 52,000 or so clones, 94% of them seen just once. This specimen consisted of CD4+ or CD8+ T cells sorted from blood, obtained in a trial of the OX40 agonist ivuxolimab. The receptors were sampled from an adult with an advanced solid tumor such as melanoma, head and neck, liver or kidney cancer.

The rearrangement uses TRBV4-1 and TRBJ2-5, with TRBD1 identical over 7 bases. Germline V gene sequence: CDR1 MGHRA, CDR2 YSYEKL. With 3 bases clipped from V and 3 bases from J, the junction kept 13 bases outside the gene matches. This CDR3 comprises 17 residues. The CDR3 DNA follows: TGCGCCAGCAGCCAGATGGGACCCACAGGGGCCGAAGAGACCCAGTACTTC. Its protein is CASSQMGPTGAEETQYF.

This chain joins TRBV11-3 and TRBJ1-4; no reliable D call. Germline-derived CDR1 and CDR2 are SGHNT and YENEEA. This CDR3 contains 14 residues. V lost 8 bases and J lost 5, with 15 bases in between. The CDR3 here is CASGQGRPNEKLFF. The CDR3 coding sequence is TGTGCCAGCGGCCAAGGACGGCCCAATGAAAAACTGTTTTTT.

The chain combines TRBV29-1 with TRBJ2-7; 7 bases fit TRBD1. The V gene's germline CDR1 is SQVTM and CDR2 ANQGSEA. This CDR3 spans 14 amino acids. After removal of 4 bases from V and 0 bases from J, the junction contained 6 bases not matched to a gene. CDR3 residues: CSVVTGKSSYEQYF. The CDR3 nucleotides are TGCAGCGTTGTGACAGGGAAAAGCTCCTACGAGCAGTACTTC.

The chain joins TRBV27 to TRBJ2-1; D remains unclear. Germline CDR1 MNHEY, CDR2 SMNVEV (reference sequence). V shed 4 bases and J shed 0 bases, with 7 bases lying between them. This CDR3 region has 14 residues. The CDR3 sequence: CASSSLSSYNEQFF. CDR3 in DNA: TGTGCCAGCAGTTCACTGAGCTCCTACAATGAGCAGTTCTTC.

The chain links TRBV2 to TRBJ2-3; no firm D call. Trimming took off 8 bases at V and 0 bases at J, with 15 bases between the two ends. The CDR3 is 15 residues long. The V gene's germline CDR1 is SNHLY and CDR2 FYNNEI. The CDR3 DNA sequence: TGTGCCAGCCAAAGAATCGGCACTAGCACAGATACGCAGTATTTT. Protein product: CASQRIGTSTDTQYF.

This chain links TRBV2 with TRBJ2-5; TRBD2 matches 9 bases. The CDR3 is 15 amino acids. The V segment lost 8 bases and the J segment 5 bases; nucleotides outside the gene matches: 12. CDR1 SNHLY and CDR2 FYNNEI come from the germline V gene. The CDR3 here is CASLILAGIVETQYF. DNA for the CDR3: TGTGCCAGCCTCATCCTAGCGGGAATAGTGGAGACCCAGTACTTC. Full variable domain (rest looked up from reference TRBV2 and TRBJ2-5): EPEVTQTPSHQVTQMGQEVILRCVPISNHLYFYWYRQILGQKVEFLVSFYNNEISEKSEIFDDQFSVERPDGSNFTLKIRSTKLEDSAMYFCASLILAGIVETQYFGPGTRLLVL.

This clone was observed a few times. V gene TRBV5-8 combines with J gene TRBJ1-2, with 7 bases that match TRBD1. The V gene end was trimmed by 4 bases and the J gene end by 4 bases; junction bases not matched to a gene: 10. Germline assignment: CDR1 SGHTS and CDR2 YDEGEE. The CDR3 has 15 residues. The CDR3 region has the DNA TGTGCCAGCAGCCTACGAGGGGACAGCCCCTATGGCTACACCTTC. Translating it yields CASSLRGDSPYGYTF.

The chain combines TRBV27 with TRBJ2-3; D possibly matches TRBD1 or TRBD2 (5 bases each). The ends were cut back, 3 bases at V and 2 bases at J, with 9 bases in the middle. The CDR3 spans 14 residues. Germline V gene lookup returns CDR1 MNHEY and CDR2 SMNVEV (reference sequence). The CDR3 loop reads CASSFGAHTDTQYF. The CDR3 DNA is TGTGCCAGCAGTTTCGGGGCACACACAGATACGCAGTATTTT.